The 20 T cell receptor beta chains below all came from one sample that was sequenced in a study of CD8 T cells in Susac syndrome. Reverse transcription of roughly 0.5 to 1 ug RNA was carried out with random hexamers. MiXCR, applied by TCRdb to the immunoSEQ multiplex PCR reads, yields one record per CDR3 protein. The top ten hold 0.12% of the sample, which has over 350,000 distinct CDR3 sequences, 85% to 90% seen once. Input material: CD8+ T cells from PBMCs. The receptors here all came from a human donor with multiple sclerosis.

This rearrangement joins TRBV20-1 to TRBJ2-7; TRBD1 agrees at 7 bases. The CDR3 is 14 residues long. The J segment lost 2 bases and the V segment lost 6 bases, leaving 10 bases of the junction unmatched. The germline V gene encodes CDR1 DFQATT and CDR2 SNEGSKA (reference sequence). This chain's CDR3 is CSAQDRSKAYEQYF. In DNA, the CDR3 is TGCAGTGCCCAGGACAGGTCAAAAGCCTACGAGCAGTACTTC.

This clonotype appeared a few times. The chain couples TRBV7-8 to TRBJ2-7; the match to TRBD1 covers 9 bases. The CDR3 spans 15 residues. CDR1 is SGHVS and CDR2 is FQNEAQ in the germline V gene. The V segment lost 5 bases and the J segment 4 bases; nucleotides outside the gene matches: 9. This CDR3 is CASSEPGQGAYEQYF. The CDR3, as DNA: TGTGCCAGCAGCGAACCGGGACAGGGAGCTTACGAGCAGTACTTC.

V and J are TRBV7-2 and TRBJ2-7; 15 bases are a match to TRBD2. V dropped 5 bases and J dropped 4; count of bases not matched to a gene: 6. The CDR3 is made up of 16 amino acids. CDR1 is SGHTA, CDR2 FQGNSA, per germline. DNA for the CDR3: TGTGCCAGCAGCCCTGGGACTAGCGGGAGGAGATACGAGCAGTACTTC. The encoded protein is CASSPGTSGRRYEQYF. The complete variable domain, with remaining parts taken from reference TRBV7-2 and TRBJ2-7, reads GAGVSQSPSNKVTEKGKDVELRCDPISGHTALYWYRQSLGQGLEFLIYFQGNSAPDKSGLPSDRFSAERTGGSVSTLTIQRTQQEDSAVYLCASSPGTSGRRYEQYFGPGTRLTVT.

The rearrangement links TRBV12-3 or TRBV12-4 to TRBJ2-5; TRBD1 might be the D (5 bases). V was shortened by 5 bases and J by 3 bases, with 7 bases between the two germline ends. CDR3 length: 12 amino acids. CDR3: CASSPTEETQYF. CDR3 DNA: TGTGCCAGCAGTCCGACAGAAGAGACCCAGTACTTC.

This clonotype was detected only a few times. V gene TRBV5-1 combines with J gene TRBJ1-1; a possible D gene is TRBD1 (5 bases). V lost 3 bases and J lost 1, with 13 bases in between. Germline V lookup: CDR1 SGHRS, CDR2 YFSETQ. This CDR3 spans 15 amino acids. The CDR3 bases are TGCGCCAGCAGCTCCCTCGAAGGGGCGAACACTGAAGCTTTCTTT. Protein sequence: CASSSLEGANTEAFF.

The rearrangement uses TRBV6-5 and TRBJ1-2; no firm D call. CDR3 size: 14 residues. Germline CDR1 is MNHEY and CDR2 is SVGAGI. V lost 6 bases, J lost 4 bases, and 15 bases lay in between. CDR3 sequence: CASSTKADLYGYTF. CDR3 sequence (DNA): TGTGCCAGCAGCACCAAGGCGGACCTCTATGGCTACACCTTC.

The V and J genes are TRBV5-6 and TRBJ1-5; no definite D call. CDR1 SGHDT and CDR2 YYEEEE come from the germline V gene. This CDR3 comprises 16 residues. Between the trimmed V and J ends, which lost 4 bases and 4 bases, there was a span of 18 bases. CDR3 coding DNA: TGTGCCAGCAGCCAGCATGGGCCATGGGCGAATCAGCCCCAGCATTTT. It yields the protein CASSQHGPWANQPQHF.

This clonotype showed up just a few times. The junction departs from germline at one end; a sequencing error may be responsible. V usage is TRBV4-1 and J usage is TRBJ1-1; D is undetermined. This CDR3 has 14 amino acids. The germline V gene has CDR1 MGHRA and CDR2 YSYEKL. The CDR3 region is CASSQPGLNTEAFF. As DNA, the CDR3 is TGTGCCAGCAGCCAGCCCGGACTGAACACTGAAGCTTTCTTT.

The rearrangement joins TRBV7-9 to TRBJ1-1; 8 bases match TRBD1. There are 15 residues in the CDR3. V was pared by 4 bases and J by 7 bases, with 11 bases of the junction left unmatched. The germline V gene has CDR1 SEHNR and CDR2 FQNEAQ (reference sequence). CDR3 region: CASSSPGTGRNEAFF. The DNA for the CDR3 is TGTGCCAGCAGCTCACCTGGGACAGGAAGAAATGAAGCTTTCTTT. The whole variable domain, remainder taken from reference TRBV7-9 and TRBJ1-1, is DTGVSQNPRHKITKRGQNVTFRCDPISEHNRLYWYRQTLGQGPEFLTYFQNEAQLEKSRLLSDRFSAERPKGSFSTLEIQRTEQGDSAMYLCASSSPGTGRNEAFFGQGTRLTVV.

The rearrangement links TRBV20-1 to TRBJ2-3; D is tentatively TRBD1 or TRBD2 (5 bases each). The germline V and J ends were trimmed by 0 bases and 6 bases, with 16 bases remaining between them. CDR1 and CDR2 (germline): DFQATT, SNEGSKA (reference sequence). This CDR3 has 15 residues. CDR3 protein: CSARDGSGRSDTQYF. CDR3 coding DNA: TGCAGTGCTAGAGATGGCTCAGGGAGATCCGATACGCAGTATTTT.

The chain is built from TRBV30 and TRBJ2-1; TRBD1 matches 12 bases. With 1 base clipped from V and 4 bases from J, the junction kept 2 bases outside the gene matches. The CDR3 is 15 amino acids. Looked up from germline, CDR1 is GTSNPN and CDR2 is SVGIG (reference sequence). As DNA, the CDR3 is TGTGCCTGGAGTGGGGACAGGGGGCTTTACAATGAGCAGTTCTTC. It codes for CAWSGDRGLYNEQFF. Combining the CDR3 with reference TRBV30 and TRBJ2-1 gives the whole variable domain SQTIHQWPATLVQPVGSPLSLECTVEGTSNPNLYWYRQAAGRGLQLLFYSVGIGQISSEVPQNLSASRPQDRQFILSSKKLLLSDSGFYLCAWSGDRGLYNEQFFGPGTRLTVL.

The V gene is TRBV27, the J gene TRBJ2-7, with 7 nucleotides matching TRBD2. Germline V lookup: CDR1 MNHEY, CDR2 SMNVEV (reference sequence). V lost 3 bases to trimming and J lost 5 bases; unmatched junction nucleotides: 7. This CDR3 has 14 residues. As DNA, the CDR3 is TGTGCCAGCAGTTTTATTCGCGGGAGCGACGAGCAGTACTTC. Translation gives CASSFIRGSDEQYF.

The gene calls are TRBV5-5 and TRBJ1-1; the D is unclear. The CDR3 totals 11 residues. Germline CDR1 SGHKS, CDR2 YYEKEE (reference sequence). V shed 6 bases and J shed 3 bases, with 6 bases lying between them. The DNA of the CDR3 is TGTGCCAGCACCCGGGACACTGAAGCTTTCTTT. This translates into CASTRDTEAFF.

V gene TRBV6-2 or TRBV6-3 combines with J gene TRBJ1-1, with D unresolved. This CDR3 has 14 residues. V lost 4 bases to trimming and J lost 1 base, with 10 bases between them. Germline CDR1 MNHEY, CDR2 SVGEGT. For the CDR3, the DNA is TGTGCCAGCAGTTCCTGGACGGGGAACACTGAAGCTTTCTTT. Protein sequence: CASSSWTGNTEAFF.

J is TRBJ2-5 and V is TRBV29-1; 10 bases line up with TRBD1. This CDR3 has 12 residues. Per germline, CDR1 SQVTM and CDR2 ANQGSEA. Trimming at V came to 4 bases and at J to 5 bases, leaving 1 base not matched to a gene. CDR3 nucleotides: TGCAGCGTTGGGACAGGGGGGGAGACCCAGTACTTC. Protein product: CSVGTGGETQYF.

The V call is TRBV20-1, the J call TRBJ2-1, with 7 bases lining up with TRBD2. V dropped 0 bases and J dropped 8; count of bases not matched to a gene: 16. CDR3 length equals 17 residues. Germline V gives CDR1 DFQATT, CDR2 SNEGSKA (reference sequence). The CDR3 region has the DNA TGCAGTGCTAGAGACGTCCAAGGGAGGGCCGGCTTCTATGAGCAGTTCTTC. It translates to CSARDVQGRAGFYEQFF.

The CDR3 DNA sequence: TGTGCCAGCAGTTACTCCTCGACGAACGGGGAGCTGTTTTTT. It yields the protein CASSYSSTNGELFF. This rearrangement joins TRBV6-5 to TRBJ2-2; no reliable D call. CDR3 length equals 14 residues. CDR1 and CDR2 (germline): MNHEY, SVGAGI. V lost 0 bases and J lost 7, with 9 bases in between.

The genes are TRBV20-1 and TRBJ2-7; a possible D gene is TRBD2 (6 bases). The CDR3 runs 13 residues. Per the germline V gene, CDR1 is DFQATT and CDR2 is SNEGSKA (reference sequence). Trimming took 1 base from V and 4 from J, leaving 11 bases between them. The CDR3 region is CSARGGEMYEQYF. In DNA, the CDR3 is TGCAGTGCTAGAGGGGGGGAAATGTACGAGCAGTACTTC.

This chain uses TRBV5-4 with TRBJ1-2; D gene unclear. The CDR3 is 14 residues long. The germline V gene has CDR1 SGHNT and CDR2 YYREEE (reference sequence). V was cut by 2 bases and J by 4 bases, with 12 bases left in between. CDR3 nucleotide sequence: TGTGCCAGCAGCTTATCCGGGGAGCCCTATGGCTACACCTTC. This codes for CASSLSGEPYGYTF.

The chain carries TRBV20-1 and TRBJ1-2; the D gene is possibly TRBD1 (5 bases). V shed 3 bases and J shed 5 bases, with 13 bases lying between them. Germline CDR1 DFQATT, CDR2 SNEGSKA (reference sequence). The CDR3 spans 13 residues. The CDR3 sequence: CSARGTVDYGYTF. The CDR3 region has the DNA TGCAGTGCTAGGGGGACGGTGGATTATGGCTACACCTTC.